This T cell receptor (beta chain) was recorded in a study of blood T cell repertoires in COVID-19. Study details: The cDNA or gDNA used as material had been derived from T cells, B-cell-depleted T cells, or PBMCs.

The CDR3 runs 15 residues. CDR1 is SNHLY, CDR2 FYNNEI, per germline. The ends were cut back, 6 bases at V and 5 bases at J, with 18 bases in the middle. Original analysis: Reference gene primer amplification in the assay estimated nucleated cell counts. Measured with immunoSEQ multiplex PCR; TCRdb has only the in-frame clones, and not every one. D and trimming come from the DNA, and the V and J calls and clone size come from that table. Of about 250,000 clones listed, 80% to 90% are singletons. The sequenced sample was peripheral blood. The receptor comes from a man aged 30 to 45 with acute or convalescent COVID-19. V is TRBV2 and J is TRBJ2-3; the D gene is possibly TRBD2 (7 bases). The CDR3 DNA follows: TGTGCCAGCAGAGTCGCGGGGGCGTGGGGAGATACGCAGTATTTT. This encodes CASRVAGAWGDTQYF.